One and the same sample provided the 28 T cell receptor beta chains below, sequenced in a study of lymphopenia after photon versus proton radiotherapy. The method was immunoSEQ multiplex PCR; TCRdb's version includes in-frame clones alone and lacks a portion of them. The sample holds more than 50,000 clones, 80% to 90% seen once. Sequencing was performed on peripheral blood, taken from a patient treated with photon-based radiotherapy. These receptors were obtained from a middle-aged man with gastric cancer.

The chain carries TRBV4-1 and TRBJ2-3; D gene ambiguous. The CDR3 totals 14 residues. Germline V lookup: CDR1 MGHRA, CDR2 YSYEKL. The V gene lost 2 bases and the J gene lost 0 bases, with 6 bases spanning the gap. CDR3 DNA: TGCGCCAGCAGCCAACCGGACAGCACAGATACGCAGTATTTT. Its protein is CASSQPDSTDTQYF.

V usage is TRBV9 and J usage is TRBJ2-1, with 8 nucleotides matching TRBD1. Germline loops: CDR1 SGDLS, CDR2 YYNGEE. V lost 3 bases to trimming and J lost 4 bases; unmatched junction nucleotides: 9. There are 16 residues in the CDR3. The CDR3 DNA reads TGTGCCAGCAGCGACTCCCGGACAGGGAGGTACAATGAGCAGTTCTTC. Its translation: CASSDSRTGRYNEQFF. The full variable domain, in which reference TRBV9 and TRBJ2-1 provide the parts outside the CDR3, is DSGVTQTPKHLITATGQRVTLRCSPRSGDLSVYWYQQSLDQGLQFLIQYYNGEERAKGNILERFSAQQFPDLHSELNLSSLELGDSALYFCASSDSRTGRYNEQFFGPGTRLTVL.

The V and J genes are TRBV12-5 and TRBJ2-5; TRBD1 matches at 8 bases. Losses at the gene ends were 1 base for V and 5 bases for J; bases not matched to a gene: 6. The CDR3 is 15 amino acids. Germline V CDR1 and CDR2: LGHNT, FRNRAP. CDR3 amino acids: CASGLGTGKWETQYF. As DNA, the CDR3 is TGTGCTAGTGGTTTGGGGACAGGGAAATGGGAGACCCAGTACTTC.

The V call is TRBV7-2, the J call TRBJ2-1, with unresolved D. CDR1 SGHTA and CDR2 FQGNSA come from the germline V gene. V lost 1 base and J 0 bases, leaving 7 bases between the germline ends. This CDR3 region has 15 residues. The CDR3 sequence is CASSLGPDSYNEQFF. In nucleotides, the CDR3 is TGTGCCAGCAGCTTAGGCCCCGACTCCTACAATGAGCAGTTCTTC. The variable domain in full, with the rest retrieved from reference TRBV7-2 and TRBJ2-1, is GAGVSQSPSNKVTEKGKDVELRCDPISGHTALYWYRQSLGQGLEFLIYFQGNSAPDKSGLPSDRFSAERTGGSVSTLTIQRTQQEDSAVYLCASSLGPDSYNEQFFGPGTRLTVL.

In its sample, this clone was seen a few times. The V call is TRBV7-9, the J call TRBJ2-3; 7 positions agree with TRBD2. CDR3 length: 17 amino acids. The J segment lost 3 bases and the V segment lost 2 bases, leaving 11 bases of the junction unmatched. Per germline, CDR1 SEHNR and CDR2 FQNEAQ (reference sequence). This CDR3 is CASSLRREPRRTDTQYF. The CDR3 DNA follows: TGTGCCAGCAGCTTAAGGCGGGAGCCTCGAAGGACAGATACGCAGTATTTT.

The CDR3 DNA sequence: TGTGCCAGCCGGGACGCTGGAAACACCATATATTTT. As protein: CASRDAGNTIYF. The chain links TRBV7-8 to TRBJ1-3; perhaps TRBD1 as D (5 bases). V lost 8 bases to trimming and J lost 2 bases, with 7 bases between them. The CDR3 runs to 12 residues. Per germline, CDR1 SGHVS and CDR2 FQNEAQ.

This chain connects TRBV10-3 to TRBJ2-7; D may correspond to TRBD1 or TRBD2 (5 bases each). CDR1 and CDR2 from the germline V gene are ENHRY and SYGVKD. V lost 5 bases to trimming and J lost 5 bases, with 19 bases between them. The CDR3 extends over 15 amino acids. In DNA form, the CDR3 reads TGTGCCATCAGTACAACCGGGACGATCGGTCACGAGCAGTACTTC. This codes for CAISTTGTIGHEQYF.

CDR3 sequence reads: CASSGPGLVVDEQYF. The CDR3 bases are TGTGCCAGCAGCGGGCCGGGACTAGTGGTTGACGAGCAGTACTTC. V and J are TRBV7-2 and TRBJ2-7; TRBD2 aligns across 8 bases. V lost 5 bases and J lost 5; bases outside the gene matches: 11. Germline loops: CDR1 SGHTA, CDR2 FQGNSA. This CDR3 region has 15 residues.

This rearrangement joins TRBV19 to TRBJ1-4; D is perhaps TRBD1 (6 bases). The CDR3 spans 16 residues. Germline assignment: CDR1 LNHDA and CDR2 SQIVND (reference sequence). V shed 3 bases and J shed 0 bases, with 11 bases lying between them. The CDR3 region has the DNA TGTGCCAGTAGTATTGGACAGTCCCCAACTAATGAAAAACTGTTTTTT. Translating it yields CASSIGQSPTNEKLFF.

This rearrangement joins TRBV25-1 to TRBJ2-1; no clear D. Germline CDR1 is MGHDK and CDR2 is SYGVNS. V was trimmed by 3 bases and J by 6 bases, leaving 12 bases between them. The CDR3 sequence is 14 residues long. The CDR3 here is CASSDKGLLNEQFF. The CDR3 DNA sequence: TGTGCCAGCAGTGACAAGGGTTTGCTCAATGAGCAGTTCTTC. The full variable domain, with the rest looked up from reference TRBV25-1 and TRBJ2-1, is EADIYQTPRYLVIGTGKKITLECSQTMGHDKMYWYQQDPGMELHLIHYSYGVNSTEKGDLSSESTVSRIRTEHFPLTLESARPSHTSQYLCASSDKGLLNEQFFGPGTRLTVL.

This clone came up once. The CDR3 reads CASTSYQGREVWAQYF. CDR3 DNA sequence: TGTGCCAGCACCTCCTACCAGGGAAGGGAAGTCTGGGCCCAGTACTTC. V gene TRBV7-9 combines with J gene TRBJ2-5, with D maybe TRBD1 (5 bases). Deletions cut 7 bases from V and 9 bases from J, with 27 bases between. CDR3 length: 16 residues. Germline V gene data show CDR1 as SEHNR and CDR2 as FQNEAQ (reference sequence).

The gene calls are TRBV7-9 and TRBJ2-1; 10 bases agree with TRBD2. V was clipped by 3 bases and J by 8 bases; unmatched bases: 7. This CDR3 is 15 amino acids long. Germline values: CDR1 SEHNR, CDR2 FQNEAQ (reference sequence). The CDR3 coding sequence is TGTGCCAGCAGCTTGGGGACTAGCGTTAGGGATGAGCAGTTCTTC. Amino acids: CASSLGTSVRDEQFF.

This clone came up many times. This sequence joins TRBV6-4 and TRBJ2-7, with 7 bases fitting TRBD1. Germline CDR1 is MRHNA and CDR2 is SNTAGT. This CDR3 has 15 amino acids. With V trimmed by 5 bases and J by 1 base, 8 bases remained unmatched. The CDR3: CASSYEAGGSYEQYF. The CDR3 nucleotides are TGTGCCAGCAGTTACGAAGCAGGGGGTTCCTACGAGCAGTACTTC.

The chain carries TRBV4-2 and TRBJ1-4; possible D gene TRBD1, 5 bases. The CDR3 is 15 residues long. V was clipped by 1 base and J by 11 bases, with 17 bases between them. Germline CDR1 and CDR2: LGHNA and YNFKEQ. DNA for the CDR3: TGTGCCAGCAGCCAAGCCCAGGGAGGAATTGAGAAACTGTTTTTT. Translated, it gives CASSQAQGGIEKLFF.

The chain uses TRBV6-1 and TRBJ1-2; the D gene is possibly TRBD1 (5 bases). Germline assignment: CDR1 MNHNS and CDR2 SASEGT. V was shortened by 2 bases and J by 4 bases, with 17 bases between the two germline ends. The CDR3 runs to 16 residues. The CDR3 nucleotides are TGTGCCAGCAGTGAAAGGGGTCAGGGCCATCTCTATGGCTACACCTTC. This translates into CASSERGQGHLYGYTF.

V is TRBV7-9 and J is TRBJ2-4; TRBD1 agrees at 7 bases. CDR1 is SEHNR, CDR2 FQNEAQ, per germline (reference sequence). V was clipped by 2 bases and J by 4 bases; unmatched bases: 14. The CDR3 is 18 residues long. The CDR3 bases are TGTGCCAGCAGCTTAAAGGCGCTAGAGACGGGACAGAAAAACATTCAGTACTTC. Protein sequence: CASSLKALETGQKNIQYF.

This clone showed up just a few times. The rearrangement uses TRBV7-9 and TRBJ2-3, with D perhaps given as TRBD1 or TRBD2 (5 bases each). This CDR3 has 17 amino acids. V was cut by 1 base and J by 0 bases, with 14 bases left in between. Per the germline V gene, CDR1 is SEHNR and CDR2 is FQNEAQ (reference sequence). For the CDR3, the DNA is TGTGCCAGCAGCTTAGGGGTGGGGGAAAGGAGCACAGATACGCAGTATTTT. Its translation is CASSLGVGERSTDTQYF.

CDR3 bases: TGTGCCAGCAGTCTTACGCAGGGGGGTCCCACAGGGCAGTACTTC. As protein: CASSLTQGGPTGQYF. This chain joins TRBV6-5 and TRBJ2-7; possibly TRBD1 for D (7 bases). Germline V gives CDR1 MNHEY, CDR2 SVGAGI. The V end was cut by 5 bases, the J end by 9 bases, with 23 bases between. The CDR3 has 15 amino acids.

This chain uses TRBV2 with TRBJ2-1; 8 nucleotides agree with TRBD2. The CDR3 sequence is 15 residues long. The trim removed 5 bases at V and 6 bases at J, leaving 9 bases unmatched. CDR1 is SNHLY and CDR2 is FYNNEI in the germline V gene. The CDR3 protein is CASSPGLESINEQFF. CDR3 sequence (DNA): TGTGCCAGCAGTCCGGGACTAGAATCAATCAATGAGCAGTTCTTC.

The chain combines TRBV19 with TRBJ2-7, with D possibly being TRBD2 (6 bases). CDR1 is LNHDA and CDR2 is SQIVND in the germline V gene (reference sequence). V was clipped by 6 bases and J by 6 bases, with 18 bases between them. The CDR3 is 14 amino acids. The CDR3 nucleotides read TGTGCCAGTAGCTCCACGGGAGACCTCTCCGAGCAGTACTTC. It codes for CASSSTGDLSEQYF.

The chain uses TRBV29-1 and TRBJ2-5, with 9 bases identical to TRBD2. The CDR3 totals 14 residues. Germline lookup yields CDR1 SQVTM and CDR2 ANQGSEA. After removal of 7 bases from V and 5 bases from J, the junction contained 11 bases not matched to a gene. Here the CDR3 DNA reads TGCAGCGCCCGGCTAGCGGGATTAATTGAGACCCAGTACTTC. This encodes CSARLAGLIETQYF.

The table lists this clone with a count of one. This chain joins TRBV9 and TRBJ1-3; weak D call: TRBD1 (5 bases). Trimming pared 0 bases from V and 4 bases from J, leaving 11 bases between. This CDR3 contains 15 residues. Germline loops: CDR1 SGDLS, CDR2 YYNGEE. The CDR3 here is CASSVGGVSGNTIYF. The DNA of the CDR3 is TGTGCCAGCAGCGTAGGAGGGGTTAGCGGAAACACCATATATTTT.

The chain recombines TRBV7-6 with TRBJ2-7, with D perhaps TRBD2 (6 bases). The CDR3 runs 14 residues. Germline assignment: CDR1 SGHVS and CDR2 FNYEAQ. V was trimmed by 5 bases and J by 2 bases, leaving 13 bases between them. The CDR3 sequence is CASSVGEAAYEQYF. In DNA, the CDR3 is TGTGCCAGCAGCGTTGGGGAGGCCGCCTACGAGCAGTACTTC.

This CDR3 reads CAAAVNYGYTF. In DNA, the CDR3 is TGTGCCGCGGCAGTCAACTATGGCTACACCTTC. V is TRBV28 and J is TRBJ1-2; D unclear. Trimming pared 11 bases from V and 2 bases from J, leaving 9 bases between. CDR1 is MDHEN, CDR2 SYDVKM, per germline. There are 11 residues in the CDR3.

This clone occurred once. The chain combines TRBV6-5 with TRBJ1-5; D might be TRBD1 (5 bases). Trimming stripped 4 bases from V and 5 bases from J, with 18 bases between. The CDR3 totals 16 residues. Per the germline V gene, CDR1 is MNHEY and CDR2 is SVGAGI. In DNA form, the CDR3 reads TGTGCCAGCAGTTCCCTGGGGGGGACTCGAGATCAGCCCCAGCATTTT. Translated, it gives CASSSLGGTRDQPQHF.

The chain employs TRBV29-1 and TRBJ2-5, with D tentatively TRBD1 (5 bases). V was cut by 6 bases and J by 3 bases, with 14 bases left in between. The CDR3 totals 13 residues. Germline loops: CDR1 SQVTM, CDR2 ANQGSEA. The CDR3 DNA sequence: TGCAGCGTCCAACAGGTTCTGGAAGAGACCCAGTACTTC. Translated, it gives CSVQQVLEETQYF.

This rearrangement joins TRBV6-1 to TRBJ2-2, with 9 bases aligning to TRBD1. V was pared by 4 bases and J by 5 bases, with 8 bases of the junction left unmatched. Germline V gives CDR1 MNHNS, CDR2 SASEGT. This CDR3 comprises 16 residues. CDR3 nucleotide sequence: TGTGCCAGCAGTGCCGGGACAGGGTCGGGGACCGGGGAGCTGTTTTTT. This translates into CASSAGTGSGTGELFF.

Written as DNA, the CDR3 is TGTGCCAGCTCACCGAACAGGGTGGGCACCGGGGAGCTGTTTTTT. Protein: CASSPNRVGTGELFF. The chain joins TRBV18 to TRBJ2-2, with D perhaps matching TRBD1 (6 bases). Germline CDR1 reads KGHSH; CDR2 reads LQKENI. The CDR3 has 15 residues. Trimming took off 3 bases at V and 4 bases at J, with 12 bases between the two ends.